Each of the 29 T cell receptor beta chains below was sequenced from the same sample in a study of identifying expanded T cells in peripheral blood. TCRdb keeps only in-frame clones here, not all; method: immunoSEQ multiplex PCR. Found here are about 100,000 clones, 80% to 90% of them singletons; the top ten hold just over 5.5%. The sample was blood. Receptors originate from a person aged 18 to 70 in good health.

CDR3 amino acids: CASSDDPGTGINYGYTF. Written as DNA, the CDR3 is TGTGCCAGCAGTGACGATCCCGGGACAGGGATTAACTATGGCTACACCTTC. The V gene is TRBV2, the J gene TRBJ1-2; 9 positions match TRBD1. Germline V gene lookup returns CDR1 SNHLY and CDR2 FYNNEI. V lost 3 bases and J lost 1; bases outside the gene matches: 9. The CDR3 is 17 amino acids.

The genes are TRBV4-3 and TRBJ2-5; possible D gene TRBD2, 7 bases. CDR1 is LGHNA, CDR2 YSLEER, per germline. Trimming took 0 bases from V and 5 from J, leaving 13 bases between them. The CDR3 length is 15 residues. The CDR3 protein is CASSQDYGRGETQYF. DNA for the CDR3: TGCGCCAGCAGCCAAGATTATGGGAGGGGGGAGACCCAGTACTTC.

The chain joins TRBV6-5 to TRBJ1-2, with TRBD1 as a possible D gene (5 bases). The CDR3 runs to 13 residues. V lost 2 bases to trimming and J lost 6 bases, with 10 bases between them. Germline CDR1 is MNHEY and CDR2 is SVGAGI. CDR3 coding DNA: TGTGCCAGCAGTTACACTAGGGACGATGGCTACACCTTC. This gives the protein CASSYTRDDGYTF.

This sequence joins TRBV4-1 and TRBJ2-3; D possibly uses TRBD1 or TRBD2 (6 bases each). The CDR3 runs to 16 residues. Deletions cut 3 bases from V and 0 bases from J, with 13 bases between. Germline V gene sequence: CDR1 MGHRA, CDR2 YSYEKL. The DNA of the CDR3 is TGCGCCAGCAGCCAGACTGGCGGGACAAGCACAGATACGCAGTATTTT. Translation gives CASSQTGGTSTDTQYF.

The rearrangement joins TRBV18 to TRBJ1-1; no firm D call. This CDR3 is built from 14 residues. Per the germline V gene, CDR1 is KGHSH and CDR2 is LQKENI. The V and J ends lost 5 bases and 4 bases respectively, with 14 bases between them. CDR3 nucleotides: TGTGCCAGCTCATCAAAAGCTGAAAGCACTGAAGCTTTCTTT. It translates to CASSSKAESTEAFF.

The CDR3 DNA sequence: TGTGCCAGCAGTTACTCGAGCTCTGGGAAGACTGAAGCTTTCTTT. It is translated as CASSYSSSGKTEAFF. The V call is TRBV6-5, the J call TRBJ1-1; D is undetermined. The germline CDR1 and CDR2 sequences are MNHEY and SVGAGI. The CDR3 covers 15 residues. V dropped 0 bases and J dropped 5 bases, with 13 bases sitting between them.

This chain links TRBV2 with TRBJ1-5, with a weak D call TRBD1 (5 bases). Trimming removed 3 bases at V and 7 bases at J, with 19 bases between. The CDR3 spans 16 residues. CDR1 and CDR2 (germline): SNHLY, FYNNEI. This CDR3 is CASSDHRSAGRQPQHF. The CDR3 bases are TGTGCCAGCAGTGATCATCGGTCGGCAGGGAGGCAGCCCCAGCATTTT.

The DNA of the CDR3 is TGTGCCAGCAGGAGGGAGTTGGGCACAGATACGCAGTATTTT. Protein product: CASRRELGTDTQYF. This sequence joins TRBV6-6 and TRBJ2-3, with D possibly matching TRBD2 (5 bases). The germline CDR1 and CDR2 sequences are MNHNY and SVGAGI (reference sequence). The CDR3 totals 14 residues. The V end was cut by 6 bases, the J end by 1 base, with 11 bases between.

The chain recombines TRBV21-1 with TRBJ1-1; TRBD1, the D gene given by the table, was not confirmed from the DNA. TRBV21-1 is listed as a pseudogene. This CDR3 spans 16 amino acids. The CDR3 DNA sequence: TGTGCCAGCAGCAAAGATAGTGAGACACTGAACACTGAAGCTTTCTTT. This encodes CASSKDSETLNTEAFF.

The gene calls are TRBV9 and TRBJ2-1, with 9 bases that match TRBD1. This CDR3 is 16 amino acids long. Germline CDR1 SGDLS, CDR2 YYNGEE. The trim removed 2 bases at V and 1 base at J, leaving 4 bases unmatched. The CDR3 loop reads CASSVRDRVSYNEQFF. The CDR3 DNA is TGTGCCAGCAGCGTCCGGGACAGGGTTTCCTACAATGAGCAGTTCTTC.

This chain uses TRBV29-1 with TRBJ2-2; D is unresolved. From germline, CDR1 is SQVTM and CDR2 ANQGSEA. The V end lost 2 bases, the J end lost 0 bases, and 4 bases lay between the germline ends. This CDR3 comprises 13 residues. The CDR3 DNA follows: TGCAGCGTTGAATTCCCGAACACCGGGGAGCTGTTTTTT. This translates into CSVEFPNTGELFF.

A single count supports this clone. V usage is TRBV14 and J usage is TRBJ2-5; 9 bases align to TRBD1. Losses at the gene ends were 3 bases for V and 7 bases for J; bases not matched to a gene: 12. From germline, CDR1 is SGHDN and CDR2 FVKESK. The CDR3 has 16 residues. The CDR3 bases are TGTGCCAGCAGCCACCGCGGGACAGGGCCTAAAGGGACCCAGTACTTC. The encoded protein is CASSHRGTGPKGTQYF.

The CDR3 spells CSARLPREGYTF. CDR3 bases: TGCAGCGCTCGCCTCCCCCGGGAGGGCTACACCTTC. The chain couples TRBV29-1 to TRBJ1-2; D not resolved. The CDR3 has 12 amino acids. CDR1 SQVTM and CDR2 ANQGSEA come from the germline V gene. Deletions cut 7 bases from V and 8 bases from J, with 17 bases between.

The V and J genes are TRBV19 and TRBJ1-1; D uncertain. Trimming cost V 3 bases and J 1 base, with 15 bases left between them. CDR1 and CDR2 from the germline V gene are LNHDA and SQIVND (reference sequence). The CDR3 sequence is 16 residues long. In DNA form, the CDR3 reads TGTGCCAGTAGTATCTTAATAGCCCGCCAGAACACTGAAGCTTTCTTT. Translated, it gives CASSILIARQNTEAFF. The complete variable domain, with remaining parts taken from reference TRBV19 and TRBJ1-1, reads DGGITQSPKYLFRKEGQNVTLSCEQNLNHDAMYWYRQDPGQGLRLIYYSQIVNDFQKGDIAEGYSVSREKKESFPLTVTSAQKNPTAFYLCASSILIARQNTEAFFGQGTRLTVV.

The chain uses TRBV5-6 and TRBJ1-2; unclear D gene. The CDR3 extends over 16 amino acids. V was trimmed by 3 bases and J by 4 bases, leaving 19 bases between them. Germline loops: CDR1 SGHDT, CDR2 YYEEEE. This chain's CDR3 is CASSSRGGIQVYGYTF. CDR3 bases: TGTGCCAGCAGCTCGCGGGGAGGGATCCAGGTCTATGGCTACACCTTC.

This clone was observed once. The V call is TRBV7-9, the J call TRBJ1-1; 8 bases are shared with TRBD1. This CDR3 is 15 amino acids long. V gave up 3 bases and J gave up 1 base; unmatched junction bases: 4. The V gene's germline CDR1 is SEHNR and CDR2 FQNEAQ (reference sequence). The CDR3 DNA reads TGTGCCAGCAGCTTTAAGGGGACAGGGAACACTGAAGCTTTCTTT. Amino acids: CASSFKGTGNTEAFF.

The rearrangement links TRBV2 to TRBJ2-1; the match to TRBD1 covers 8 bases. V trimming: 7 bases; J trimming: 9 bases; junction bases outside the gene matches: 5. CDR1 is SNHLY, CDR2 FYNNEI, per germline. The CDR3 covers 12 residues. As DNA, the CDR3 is TGTGCCAGCATTTTCGGGACAGGTGAGCAGTTCTTC. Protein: CASIFGTGEQFF. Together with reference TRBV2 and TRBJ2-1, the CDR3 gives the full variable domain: EPEVTQTPSHQVTQMGQEVILRCVPISNHLYFYWYRQILGQKVEFLVSFYNNEISEKSEIFDDQFSVERPDGSNFTLKIRSTKLEDSAMYFCASIFGTGEQFFGPGTRLTVL.

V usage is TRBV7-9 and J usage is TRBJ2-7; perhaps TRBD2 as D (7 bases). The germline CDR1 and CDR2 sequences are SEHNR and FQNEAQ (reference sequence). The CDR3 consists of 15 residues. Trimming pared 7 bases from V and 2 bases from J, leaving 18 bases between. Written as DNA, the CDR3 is TGTGCCAGCACGCGGGGGCAGGCGGGCACCTACGAGCAGTACTTC. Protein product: CASTRGQAGTYEQYF.

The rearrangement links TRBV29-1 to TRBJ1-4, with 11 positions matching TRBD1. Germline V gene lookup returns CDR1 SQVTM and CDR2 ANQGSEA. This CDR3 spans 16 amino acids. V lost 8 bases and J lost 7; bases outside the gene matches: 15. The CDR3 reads CSTSGTGGALGEKLFF. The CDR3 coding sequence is TGCAGCACCTCCGGGACAGGGGGTGCATTGGGTGAAAAACTGTTTTTT.

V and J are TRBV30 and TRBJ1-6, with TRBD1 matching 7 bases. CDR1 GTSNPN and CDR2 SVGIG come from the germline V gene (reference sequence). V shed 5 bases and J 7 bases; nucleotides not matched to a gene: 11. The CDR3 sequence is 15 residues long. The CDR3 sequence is CAWQKGDRLNSPLHF. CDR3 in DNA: TGTGCCTGGCAAAAGGGGGACAGACTGAATTCACCCCTCCACTTT.

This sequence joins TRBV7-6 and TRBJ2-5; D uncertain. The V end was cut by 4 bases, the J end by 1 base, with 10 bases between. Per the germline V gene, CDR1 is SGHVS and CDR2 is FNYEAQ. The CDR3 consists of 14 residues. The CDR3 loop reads CASSSLNAQETQYF. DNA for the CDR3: TGTGCCAGCAGCTCCCTAAATGCCCAAGAGACCCAGTACTTC.

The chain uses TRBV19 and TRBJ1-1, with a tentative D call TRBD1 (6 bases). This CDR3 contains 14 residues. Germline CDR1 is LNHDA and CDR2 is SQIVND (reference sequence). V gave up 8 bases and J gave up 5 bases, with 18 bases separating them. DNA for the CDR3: TGTGCCAGTTGCCGGGCAGGGGCTCATACTGAAGCTTTCTTT. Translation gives CASCRAGAHTEAFF.

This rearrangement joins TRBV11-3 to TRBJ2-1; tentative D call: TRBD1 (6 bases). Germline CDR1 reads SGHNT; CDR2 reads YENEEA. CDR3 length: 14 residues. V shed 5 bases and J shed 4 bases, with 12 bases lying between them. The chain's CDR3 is CASSHPGTYNEQFF. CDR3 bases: TGTGCCAGCAGCCATCCAGGGACATACAATGAGCAGTTCTTC.

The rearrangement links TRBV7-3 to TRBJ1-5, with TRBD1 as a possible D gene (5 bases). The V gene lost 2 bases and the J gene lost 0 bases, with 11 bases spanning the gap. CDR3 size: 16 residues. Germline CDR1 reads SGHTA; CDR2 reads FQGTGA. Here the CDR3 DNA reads TGTGCCAGCAGCTTAGCAGGGAGCCATAGCAATCAGCCCCAGCATTTT. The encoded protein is CASSLAGSHSNQPQHF.

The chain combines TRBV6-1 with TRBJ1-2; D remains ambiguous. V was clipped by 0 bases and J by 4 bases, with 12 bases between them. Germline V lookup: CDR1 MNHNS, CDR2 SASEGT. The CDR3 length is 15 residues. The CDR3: CASSEAPEGSYGYTF. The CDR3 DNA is TGTGCCAGCAGTGAAGCTCCTGAGGGTAGCTATGGCTACACCTTC.

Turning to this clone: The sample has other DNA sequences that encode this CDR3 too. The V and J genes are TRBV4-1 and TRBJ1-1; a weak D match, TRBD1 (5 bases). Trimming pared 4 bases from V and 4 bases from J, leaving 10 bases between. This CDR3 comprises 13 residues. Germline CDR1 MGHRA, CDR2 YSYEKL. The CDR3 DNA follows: TGCGCCAGCAGCCTCGGTGGGGGCACTGAAGCTTTCTTT. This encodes CASSLGGGTEAFF.

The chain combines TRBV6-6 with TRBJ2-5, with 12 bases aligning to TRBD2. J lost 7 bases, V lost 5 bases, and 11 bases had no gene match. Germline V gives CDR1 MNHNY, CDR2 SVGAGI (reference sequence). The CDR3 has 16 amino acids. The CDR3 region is CASSPPSGGAVGTQYF. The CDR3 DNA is TGTGCCAGCAGTCCCCCTAGCGGGGGGGCGGTTGGGACCCAGTACTTC.

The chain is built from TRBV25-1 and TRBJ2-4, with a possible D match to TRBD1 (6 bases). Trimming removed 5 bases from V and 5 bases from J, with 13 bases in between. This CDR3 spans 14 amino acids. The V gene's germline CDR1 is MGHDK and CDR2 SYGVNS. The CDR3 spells CASSRTKGENIQYF. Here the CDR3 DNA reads TGTGCCAGCAGTCGAACAAAGGGGGAAAACATTCAGTACTTC.

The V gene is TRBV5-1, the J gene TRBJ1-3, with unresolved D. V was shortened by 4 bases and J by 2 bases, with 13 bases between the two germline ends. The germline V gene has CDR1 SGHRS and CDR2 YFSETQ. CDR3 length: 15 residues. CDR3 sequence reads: CASSPVHGPGNTIYF. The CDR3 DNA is TGCGCCAGCAGCCCTGTACACGGACCTGGAAACACCATATATTTT.